The rows below give T cell receptor beta chains drawn from one sample of a study of human T cells and chemical hapten exposure. TCRdb passed the RACE reads through MiXCR, listing each CDR3 protein once. Among a few hundred thousand distinct CDR3 sequences, 7.5% to 8% were seen once, and the ten largest hold more than 0.95%. The sequenced sample was whole blood, obtained in connection with sensitization to the hapten diphenylcyclopropenone (DPC). Source of these receptors: a man aged 18 to 30 with alopecia areata. Some clones in this sample may be carry-over from other donors' samples. The CDR3 runs from the conserved cysteine through the conserved F or W. A D gene is named only where the DNA matches it firmly.

d_gene	v_gene	j_gene	CDR3aa
NA	TRBV10-3	TRBJ1-3	CAIGTPSGNTIYF
NA	TRBV27	TRBJ2-3	CVSSLAVLTDTQYF
NA	TRBV5-4	TRBJ2-3	CASSLQAGFTDTQYF
TRBD1	TRBV5-1	TRBJ2-1	CASSPTGTESGNEQFF
NA	TRBV10-1	TRBJ1-1	CATGPTGTTEAFF
NA	TRBV5-1	TRBJ2-3	CASNVWTLSTDTQYF
NA	TRBV12-3/TRBV12-4	TRBJ2-1	CASSRQGMNNEQFF
NA	TRBV7-2	TRBJ2-1	CASSLARVYNEQFF
TRBD1	TRBV3-1	TRBJ2-1	CASSQVRGGNDQFF
NA	TRBV7-2	TRBJ2-3	CASSSTSLDTQYF
TRBD1	TRBV29-1	TRBJ2-1	CSAEPKDRGLDEQFF
NA	TRBV9	TRBJ2-3	CASSVVGTPFTDTQYF
TRBD2	TRBV2	TRBJ2-2	CASSIAGANTGELFF
NA	TRBV15	TRBJ1-5	CATSSYRADQPQHF
NA	TRBV28	TRBJ1-5	CATDFQEGYGNQPQHF
NA	TRBV12-3/TRBV12-4	TRBJ1-1	CASSLGGFNTEAFF
NA	TRBV11-3	TRBJ2-3	CASSLSAGTNTQYF
NA	TRBV5-1	TRBJ1-1	CASSDQGLRDGAFF
NA	TRBV18	TRBJ1-6	CASSPSGQYNSPLHF
NA	TRBV6-2/TRBV6-3	TRBJ2-2	CASSVGPHTGELFF
NA	TRBV6-5	TRBJ2-1	CASSRGGGSYNEQFF
TRBD1	TRBV6-2/TRBV6-3	TRBJ1-5	CASSYDIVTGGGNQPQHF
NA	TRBV20-1	TRBJ1-1	CSARFLGESRAAEAFF
NA	TRBV19	TRBJ2-2	CASSIRTAHGELFF
NA	TRBV7-3	TRBJ1-2	CASSPTGFDGYTF
TRBD2	TRBV10-3	TRBJ2-1	CAISIAGAESSYNEQFF
NA	TRBV11-2	TRBJ1-2	CASSPLAYLRREGYTF